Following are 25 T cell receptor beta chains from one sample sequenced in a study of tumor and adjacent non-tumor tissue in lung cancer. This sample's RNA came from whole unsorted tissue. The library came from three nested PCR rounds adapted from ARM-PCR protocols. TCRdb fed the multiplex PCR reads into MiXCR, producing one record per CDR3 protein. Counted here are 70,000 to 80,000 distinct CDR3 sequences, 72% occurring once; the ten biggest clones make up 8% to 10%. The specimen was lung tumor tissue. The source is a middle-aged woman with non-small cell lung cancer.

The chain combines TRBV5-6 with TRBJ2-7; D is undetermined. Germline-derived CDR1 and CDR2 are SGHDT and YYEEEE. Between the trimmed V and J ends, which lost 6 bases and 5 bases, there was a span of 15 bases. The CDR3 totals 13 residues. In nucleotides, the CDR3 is TGTGCCAGCAACTTCAACAGATGGGACGAGCAGTACTTC. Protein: CASNFNRWDEQYF.

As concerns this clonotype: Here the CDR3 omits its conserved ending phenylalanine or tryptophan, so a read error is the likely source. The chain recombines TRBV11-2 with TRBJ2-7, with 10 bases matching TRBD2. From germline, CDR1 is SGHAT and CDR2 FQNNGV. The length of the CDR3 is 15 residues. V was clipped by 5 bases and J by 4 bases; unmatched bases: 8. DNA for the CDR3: TGTGCCAGCAGCCACACCAGGACTAGCGGATACGAGCAGTACCTC. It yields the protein CASSHTRTSGYEQYL.

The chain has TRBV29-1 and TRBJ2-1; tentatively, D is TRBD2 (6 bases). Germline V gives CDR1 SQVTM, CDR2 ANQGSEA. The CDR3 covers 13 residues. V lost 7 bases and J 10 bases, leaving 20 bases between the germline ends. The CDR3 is CSGLGLSGKEQFF. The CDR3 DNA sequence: TGCAGCGGCCTTGGACTATCGGGAAAAGAGCAGTTCTTC.

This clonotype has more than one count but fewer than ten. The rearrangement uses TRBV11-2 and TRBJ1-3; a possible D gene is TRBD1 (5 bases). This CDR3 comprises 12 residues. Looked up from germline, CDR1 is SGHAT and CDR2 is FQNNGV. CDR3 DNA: TGTCCCATCAGCTTGGGGGGGAACACCATATATTTT. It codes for CPISLGGNTIYF.

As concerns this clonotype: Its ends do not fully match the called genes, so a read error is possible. Here the CDR3 reads CASSPGGTRNTEAFF. The DNA for the CDR3 is TGTGCTAGCAGCCCAGGGGGCACCCGAAACACTGAAGCTTTCTTC. The chain is built from TRBV11-3 and TRBJ1-1, with 8 bases aligning to TRBD1. The germline V gene has CDR1 SGHNT and CDR2 YENEEA. The CDR3 sequence is 15 residues long.

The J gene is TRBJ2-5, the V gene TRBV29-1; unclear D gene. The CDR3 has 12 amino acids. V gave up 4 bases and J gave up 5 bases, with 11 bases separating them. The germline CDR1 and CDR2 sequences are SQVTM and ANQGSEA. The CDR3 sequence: CSVGNYRETQYF. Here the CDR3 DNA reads TGCAGCGTTGGGAACTATAGGGAGACCCAGTACTTC.

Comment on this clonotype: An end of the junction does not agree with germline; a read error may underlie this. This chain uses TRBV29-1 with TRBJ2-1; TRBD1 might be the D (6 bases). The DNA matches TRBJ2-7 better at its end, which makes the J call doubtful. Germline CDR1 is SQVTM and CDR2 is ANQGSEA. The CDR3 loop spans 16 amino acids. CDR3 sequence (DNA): TGTAGTGTTGAAGGTCCCGACAGGTCCTCCTACCATGAGCAGTACTTC. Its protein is CSVEGPDRSSYHEQYF.

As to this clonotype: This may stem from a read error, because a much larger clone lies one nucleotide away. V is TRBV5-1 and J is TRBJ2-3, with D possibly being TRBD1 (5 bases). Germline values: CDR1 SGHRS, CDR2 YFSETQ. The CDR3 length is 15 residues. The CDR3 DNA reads TGCGTCAGCAGCCCTAGACCCGACAGCTTGGATACGCAGTATTTT. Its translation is CVSSPRPDSLDTQYF.

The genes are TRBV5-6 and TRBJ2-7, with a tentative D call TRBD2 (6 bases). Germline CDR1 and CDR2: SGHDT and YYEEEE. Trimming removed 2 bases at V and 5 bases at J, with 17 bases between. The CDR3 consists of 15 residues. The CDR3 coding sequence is TGTGCCAGCAGCTTCGGAGGGACTGGTGTAGACGAGCAGTACTTC. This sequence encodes CASSFGGTGVDEQYF.

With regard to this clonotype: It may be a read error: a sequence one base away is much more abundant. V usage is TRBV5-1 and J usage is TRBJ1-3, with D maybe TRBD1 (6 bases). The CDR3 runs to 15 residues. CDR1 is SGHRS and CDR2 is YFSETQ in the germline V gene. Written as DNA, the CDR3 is TGCGCCTGCAGCTTGGAAGGGGGTGCTGGAAACACCATATATTTT. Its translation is CACSLEGGAGNTIYF.

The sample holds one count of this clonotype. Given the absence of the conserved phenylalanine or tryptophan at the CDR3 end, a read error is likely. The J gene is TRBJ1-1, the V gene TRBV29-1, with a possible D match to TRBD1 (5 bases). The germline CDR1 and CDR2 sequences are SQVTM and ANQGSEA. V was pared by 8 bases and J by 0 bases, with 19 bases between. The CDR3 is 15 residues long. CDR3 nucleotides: TGCAGCACCTACCACTCCGGGGGGGTGAACACTGAAGCTTTCTTA. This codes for CSTYHSGGVNTEAFL.

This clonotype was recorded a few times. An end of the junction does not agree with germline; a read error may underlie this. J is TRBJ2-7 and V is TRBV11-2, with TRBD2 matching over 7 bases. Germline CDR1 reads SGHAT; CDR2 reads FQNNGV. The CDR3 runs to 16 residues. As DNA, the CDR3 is TGTGTCAGCAGCTTAAGGTCTAGTGGGGGGGATGACGAGCAGTACTTC. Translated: CVSSLRSSGGDDEQYF.

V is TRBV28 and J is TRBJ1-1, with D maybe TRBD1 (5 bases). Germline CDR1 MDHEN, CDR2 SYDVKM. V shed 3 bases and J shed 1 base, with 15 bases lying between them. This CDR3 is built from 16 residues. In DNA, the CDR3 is TGTGCCAGCAGTTTTTATGGGGCCTTCAGGAACACTGAAGCTTTCTTT. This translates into CASSFYGAFRNTEAFF. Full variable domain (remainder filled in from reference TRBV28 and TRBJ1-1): DVKVTQSSRYLVKRTGEKVFLECVQDMDHENMFWYRQDPGLGLRLIYFSYDVKMKEKGDIPEGYSVSREKKERFSLILESASTNQTSMYLCASSFYGAFRNTEAFFGQGTRLTVV.

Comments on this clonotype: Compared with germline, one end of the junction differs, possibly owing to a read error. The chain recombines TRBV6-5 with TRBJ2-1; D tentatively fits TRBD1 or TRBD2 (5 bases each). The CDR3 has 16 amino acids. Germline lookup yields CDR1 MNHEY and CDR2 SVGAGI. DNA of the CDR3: TGTGGCAGCAGAAACACCGGGGCTCTTCGATACAATGAGCAGTTCTTC. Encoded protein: CGSRNTGALRYNEQFF.

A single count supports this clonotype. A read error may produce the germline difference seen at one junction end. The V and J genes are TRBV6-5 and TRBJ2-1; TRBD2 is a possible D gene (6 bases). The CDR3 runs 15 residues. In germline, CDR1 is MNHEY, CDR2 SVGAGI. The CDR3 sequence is CTSSRGTGEGIEQFF. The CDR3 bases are TGTACCAGCAGTCGCGGGACGGGAGAGGGCATAGAGCAATTCTTC.

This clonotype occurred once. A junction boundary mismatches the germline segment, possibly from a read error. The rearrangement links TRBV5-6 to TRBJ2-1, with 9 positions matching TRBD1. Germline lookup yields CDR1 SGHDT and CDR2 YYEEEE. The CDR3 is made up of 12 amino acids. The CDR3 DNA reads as TGTGCCAACAGTCCGAACCGGGACAGGGAGTTATTC. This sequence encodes CANSPNRDRELF.

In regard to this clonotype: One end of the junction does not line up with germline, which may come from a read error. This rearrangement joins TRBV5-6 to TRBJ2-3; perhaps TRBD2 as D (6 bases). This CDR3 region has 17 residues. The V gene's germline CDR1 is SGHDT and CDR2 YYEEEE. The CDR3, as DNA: TGTGCCGGCAGCTTGGATCTGGCGGGGTATCGTCCGGATACGCAGTATTTT. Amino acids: CAGSLDLAGYRPDTQYF.

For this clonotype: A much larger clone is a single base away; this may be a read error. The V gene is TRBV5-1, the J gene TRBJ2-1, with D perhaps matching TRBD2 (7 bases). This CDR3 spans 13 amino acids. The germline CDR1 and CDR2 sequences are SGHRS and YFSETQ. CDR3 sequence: CASILEGGREQFF. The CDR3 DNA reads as TGCGCCAGCATCTTGGAGGGGGGGCGGGAGCAGTTCTTC.

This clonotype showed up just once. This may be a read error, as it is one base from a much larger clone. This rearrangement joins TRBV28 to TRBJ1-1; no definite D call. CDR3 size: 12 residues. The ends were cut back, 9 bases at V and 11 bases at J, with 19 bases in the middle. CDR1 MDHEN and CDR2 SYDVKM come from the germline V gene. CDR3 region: CARSPSEGGAFF. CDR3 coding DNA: TGTGCCAGAAGTCCCTCCGAAGGAGGGGCTTTCTTT.

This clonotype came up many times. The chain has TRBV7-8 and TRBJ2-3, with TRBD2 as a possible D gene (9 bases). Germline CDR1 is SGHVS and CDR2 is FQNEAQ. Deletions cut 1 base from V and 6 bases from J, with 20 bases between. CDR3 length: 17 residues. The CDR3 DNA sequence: TGTGCCAGCAGCTTAGGGCAGGGGGCTAGCGGGACGGATACGCAGTATTTT. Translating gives CASSLGQGASGTDTQYF.

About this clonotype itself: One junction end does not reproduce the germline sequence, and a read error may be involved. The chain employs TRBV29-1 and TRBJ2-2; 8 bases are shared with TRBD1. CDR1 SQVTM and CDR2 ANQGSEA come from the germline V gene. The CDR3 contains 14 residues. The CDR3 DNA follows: TGCAGCATTCGGGTACAGGGGGATGCCGGGGATCTGGTTTTT. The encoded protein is CSIRVQGDAGDLVF.

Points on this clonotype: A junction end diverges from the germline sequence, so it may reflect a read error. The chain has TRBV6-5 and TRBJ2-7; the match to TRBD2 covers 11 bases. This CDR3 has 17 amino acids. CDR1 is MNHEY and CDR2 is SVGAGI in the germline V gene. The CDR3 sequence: CVSSSTTSGAPYYEQYF. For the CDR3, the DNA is TGTGTCAGCAGTTCCACGACTAGCGGGGCACCTTACTACGAGCAGTACTTC.

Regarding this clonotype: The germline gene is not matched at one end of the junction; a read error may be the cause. The CDR3 protein is CSASSGITNTQYF. Written as DNA, the CDR3 is TGCAGTGCTAGTAGCGGGATCACAAATACGCAGTATTTT. V gene TRBV20-1 combines with J gene TRBJ2-3, with 8 bases identical to TRBD2. CDR1 DFQATT and CDR2 SNEGSKA come from the germline V gene (reference sequence). There are 13 residues in the CDR3.

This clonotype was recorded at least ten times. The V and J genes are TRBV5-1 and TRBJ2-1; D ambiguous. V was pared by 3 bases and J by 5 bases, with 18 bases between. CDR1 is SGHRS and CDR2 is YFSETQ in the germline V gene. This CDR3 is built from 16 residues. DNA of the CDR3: TGCGCCAGCAGCTCGAAGACCCCTGATCGACACAATGAGCAGTTCTTC. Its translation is CASSSKTPDRHNEQFF.

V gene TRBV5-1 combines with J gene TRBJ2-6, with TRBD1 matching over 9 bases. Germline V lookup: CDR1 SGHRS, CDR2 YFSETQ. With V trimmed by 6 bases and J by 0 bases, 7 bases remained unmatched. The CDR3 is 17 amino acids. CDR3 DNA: TGCGCCAGCAAATCGGGACAGGGTTTCTCTGGGGCCAACGTCCTGACTTTC. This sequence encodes CASKSGQGFSGANVLTF.